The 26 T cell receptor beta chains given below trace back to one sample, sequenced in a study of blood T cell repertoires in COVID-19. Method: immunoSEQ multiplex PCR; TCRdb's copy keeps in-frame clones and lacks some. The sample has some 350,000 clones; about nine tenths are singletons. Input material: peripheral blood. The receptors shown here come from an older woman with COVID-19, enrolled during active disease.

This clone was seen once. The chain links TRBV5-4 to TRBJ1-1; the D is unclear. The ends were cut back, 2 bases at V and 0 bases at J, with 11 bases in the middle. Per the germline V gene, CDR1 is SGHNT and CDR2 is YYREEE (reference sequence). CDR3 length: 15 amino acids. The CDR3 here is CASSFNEEMNTEAFF. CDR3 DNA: TGTGCCAGCAGCTTTAACGAGGAAATGAACACTGAAGCTTTCTTT.

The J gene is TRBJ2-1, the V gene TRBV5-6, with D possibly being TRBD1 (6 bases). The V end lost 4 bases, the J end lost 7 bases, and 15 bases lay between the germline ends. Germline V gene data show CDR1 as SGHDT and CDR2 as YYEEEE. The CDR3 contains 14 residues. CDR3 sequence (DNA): TGTGCCAGCAGCGCCACAGCAGGGGATAATGAGCAGTTCTTC. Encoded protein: CASSATAGDNEQFF.

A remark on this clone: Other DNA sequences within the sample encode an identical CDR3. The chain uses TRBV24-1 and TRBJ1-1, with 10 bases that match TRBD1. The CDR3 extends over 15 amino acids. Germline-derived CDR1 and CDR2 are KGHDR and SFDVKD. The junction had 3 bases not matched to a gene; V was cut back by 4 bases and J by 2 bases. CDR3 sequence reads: CATSESTGGNTEAFF. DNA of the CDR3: TGTGCCACCAGTGAATCGACAGGGGGCAACACTGAAGCTTTCTTT.

This CDR3 is CASSHIGTGATQYF. CDR3 coding DNA: TGTGCCAGCAGCCATATAGGGACAGGGGCTACGCAGTATTTT. The chain has TRBV14 and TRBJ2-3; 10 bases are a match to TRBD1. The V gene end was trimmed by 3 bases and the J gene end by 8 bases; junction bases not matched to a gene: 5. This CDR3 has 14 residues. Germline CDR1 SGHDN, CDR2 FVKESK.

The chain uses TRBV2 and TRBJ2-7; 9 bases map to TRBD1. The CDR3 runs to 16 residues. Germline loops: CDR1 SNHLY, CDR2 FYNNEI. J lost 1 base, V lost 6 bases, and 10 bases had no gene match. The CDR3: CASSGVGGTGSYEQYF. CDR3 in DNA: TGTGCCAGCAGCGGCGTTGGAGGGACAGGGTCCTACGAGCAGTACTTC. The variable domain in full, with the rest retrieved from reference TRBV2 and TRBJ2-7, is EPEVTQTPSHQVTQMGQEVILRCVPISNHLYFYWYRQILGQKVEFLVSFYNNEISEKSEIFDDQFSVERPDGSNFTLKIRSTKLEDSAMYFCASSGVGGTGSYEQYFGPGTRLTVT.

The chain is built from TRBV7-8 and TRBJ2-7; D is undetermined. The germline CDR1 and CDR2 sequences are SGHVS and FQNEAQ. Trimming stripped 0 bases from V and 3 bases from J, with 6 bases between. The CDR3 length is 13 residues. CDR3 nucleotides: TGTGCCAGCAGCTTAGCGCGGTTCTACGAGCAGTACTTC. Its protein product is CASSLARFYEQYF.

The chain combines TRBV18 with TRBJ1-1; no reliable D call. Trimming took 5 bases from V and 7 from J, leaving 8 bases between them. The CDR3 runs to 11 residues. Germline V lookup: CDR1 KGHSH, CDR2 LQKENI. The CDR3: CASSWTDEAFF. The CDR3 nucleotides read TGTGCCAGCTCATGGACTGATGAAGCTTTCTTT.

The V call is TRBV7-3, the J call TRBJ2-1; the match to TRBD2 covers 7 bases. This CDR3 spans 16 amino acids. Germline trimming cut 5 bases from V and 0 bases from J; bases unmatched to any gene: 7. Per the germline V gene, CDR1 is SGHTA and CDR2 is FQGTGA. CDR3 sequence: CASSMIAGRSYNEQFF. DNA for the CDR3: TGTGCCAGCAGCATGATAGCGGGCCGCTCCTACAATGAGCAGTTCTTC.

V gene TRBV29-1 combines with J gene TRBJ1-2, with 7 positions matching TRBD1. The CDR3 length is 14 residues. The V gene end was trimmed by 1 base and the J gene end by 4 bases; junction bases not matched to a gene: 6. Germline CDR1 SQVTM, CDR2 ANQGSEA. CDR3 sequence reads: CSVEGSTGTYGYTF. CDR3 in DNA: TGCAGCGTTGAAGGCTCGACAGGGACCTATGGCTACACCTTC.

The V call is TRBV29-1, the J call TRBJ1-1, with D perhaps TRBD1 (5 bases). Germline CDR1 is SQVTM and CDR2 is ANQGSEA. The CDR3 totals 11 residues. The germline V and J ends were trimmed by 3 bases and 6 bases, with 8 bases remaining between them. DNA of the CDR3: TGCAGCGTTGAGACAGCCTCTGAAGCTTTCTTT. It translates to CSVETASEAFF.

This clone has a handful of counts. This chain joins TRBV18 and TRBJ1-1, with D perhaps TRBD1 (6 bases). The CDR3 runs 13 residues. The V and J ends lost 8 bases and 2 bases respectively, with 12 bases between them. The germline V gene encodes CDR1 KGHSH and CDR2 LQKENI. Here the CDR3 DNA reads TGTGCCAGCACATTCGGGACAAACACTGAAGCTTTCTTT. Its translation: CASTFGTNTEAFF.

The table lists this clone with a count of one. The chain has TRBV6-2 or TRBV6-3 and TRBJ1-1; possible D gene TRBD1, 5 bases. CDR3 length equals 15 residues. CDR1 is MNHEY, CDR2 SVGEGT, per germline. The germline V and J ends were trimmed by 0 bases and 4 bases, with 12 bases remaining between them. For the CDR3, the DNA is TGTGCCAGCAGTTACTCAAGGGGTAGGGGCACTGAAGCTTTCTTT. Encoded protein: CASSYSRGRGTEAFF.

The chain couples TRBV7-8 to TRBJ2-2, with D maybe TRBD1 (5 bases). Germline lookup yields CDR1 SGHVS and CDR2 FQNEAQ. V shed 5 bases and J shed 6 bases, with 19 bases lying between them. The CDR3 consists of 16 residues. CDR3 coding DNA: TGTGCCAGCAGCCTCAGGGTGGTTGGCTTCCCCGGGGAGCTGTTTTTT. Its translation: CASSLRVVGFPGELFF.

The CDR3 sequence: CASSPAIIRTSNYGYTF. The CDR3 DNA reads TGTGCCAGCTCACCCGCGATAATACGGACATCTAACTATGGCTACACCTTC. The chain employs TRBV18 and TRBJ1-2; D might be TRBD1 (5 bases). Germline V gene sequence: CDR1 KGHSH, CDR2 LQKENI. The V end was cut by 3 bases, the J end by 0 bases, with 17 bases between. This CDR3 spans 17 amino acids.

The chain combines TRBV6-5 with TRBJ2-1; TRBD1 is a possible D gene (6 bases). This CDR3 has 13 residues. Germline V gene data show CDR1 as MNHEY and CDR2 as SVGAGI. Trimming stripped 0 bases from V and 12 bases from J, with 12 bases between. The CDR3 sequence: CASSYSNRVGQFF. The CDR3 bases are TGTGCCAGCAGTTACTCTAACAGGGTGGGGCAGTTCTTC.

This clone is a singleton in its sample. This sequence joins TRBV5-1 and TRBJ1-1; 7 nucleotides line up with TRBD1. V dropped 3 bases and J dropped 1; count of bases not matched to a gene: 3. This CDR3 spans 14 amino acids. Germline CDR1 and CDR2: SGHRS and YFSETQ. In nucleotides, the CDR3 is TGCGCCAGCAGCTCCGGGACAGCGAACACTGAAGCTTTCTTT. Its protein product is CASSSGTANTEAFF.

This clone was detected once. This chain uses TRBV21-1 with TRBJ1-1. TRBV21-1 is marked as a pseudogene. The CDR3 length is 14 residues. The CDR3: CASRPGGLGTEAFF. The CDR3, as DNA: TGTGCCAGCAGACCCGGGGGGCTGGGAACTGAAGCTTTCTTT.

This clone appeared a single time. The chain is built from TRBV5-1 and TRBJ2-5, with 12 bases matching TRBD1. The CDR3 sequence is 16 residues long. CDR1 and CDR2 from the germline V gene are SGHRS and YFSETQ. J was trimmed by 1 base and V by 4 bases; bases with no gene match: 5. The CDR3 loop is CASSHRDRGPQETQYF. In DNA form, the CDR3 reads TGCGCCAGCAGCCACCGGGACAGGGGGCCCCAAGAGACCCAGTACTTC.

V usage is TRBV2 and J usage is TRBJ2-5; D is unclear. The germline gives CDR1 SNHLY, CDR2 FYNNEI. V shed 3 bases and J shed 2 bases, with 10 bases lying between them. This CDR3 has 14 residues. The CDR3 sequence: CASSEMRSQETQYF. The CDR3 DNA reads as TGTGCCAGCAGTGAGATGAGGAGTCAAGAGACCCAGTACTTC. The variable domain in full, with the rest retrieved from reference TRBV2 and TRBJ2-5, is EPEVTQTPSHQVTQMGQEVILRCVPISNHLYFYWYRQILGQKVEFLVSFYNNEISEKSEIFDDQFSVERPDGSNFTLKIRSTKLEDSAMYFCASSEMRSQETQYFGPGTRLLVL.

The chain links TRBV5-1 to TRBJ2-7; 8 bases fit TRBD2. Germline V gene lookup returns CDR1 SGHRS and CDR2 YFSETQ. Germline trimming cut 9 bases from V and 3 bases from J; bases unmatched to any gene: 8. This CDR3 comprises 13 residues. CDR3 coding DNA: TGCGCCAACGTACCGGGACTAGGCTACGAGCAGTACTTC. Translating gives CANVPGLGYEQYF.

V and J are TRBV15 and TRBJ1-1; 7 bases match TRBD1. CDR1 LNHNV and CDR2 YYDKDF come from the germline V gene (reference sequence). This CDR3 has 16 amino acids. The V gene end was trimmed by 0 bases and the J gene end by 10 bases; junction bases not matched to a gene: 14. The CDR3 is CATSRDGAIDRERAFF. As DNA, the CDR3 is TGTGCCACCAGCAGAGATGGGGCGATAGACAGGGAACGAGCTTTCTTT.

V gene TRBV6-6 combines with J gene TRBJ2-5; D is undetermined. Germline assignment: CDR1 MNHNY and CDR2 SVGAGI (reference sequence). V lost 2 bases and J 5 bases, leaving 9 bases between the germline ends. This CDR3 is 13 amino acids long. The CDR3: CASSYGYRETQYF. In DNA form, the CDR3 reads TGTGCCAGCAGTTACGGTTACCGGGAGACCCAGTACTTC.

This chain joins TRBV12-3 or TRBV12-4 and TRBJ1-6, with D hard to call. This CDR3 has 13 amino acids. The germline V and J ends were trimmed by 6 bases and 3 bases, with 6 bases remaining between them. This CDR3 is CASSYDYNSPLHF. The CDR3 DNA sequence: TGTGCCAGCAGCTACGACTATAATTCACCCCTCCACTTT.

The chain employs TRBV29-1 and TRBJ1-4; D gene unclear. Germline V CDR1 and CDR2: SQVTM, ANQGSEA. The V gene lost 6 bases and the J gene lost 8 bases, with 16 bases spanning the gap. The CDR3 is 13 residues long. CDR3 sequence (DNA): TGCAGCGTCGGGGAGAGTTGGGAGGAAAAACTGTTTTTT. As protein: CSVGESWEEKLFF.

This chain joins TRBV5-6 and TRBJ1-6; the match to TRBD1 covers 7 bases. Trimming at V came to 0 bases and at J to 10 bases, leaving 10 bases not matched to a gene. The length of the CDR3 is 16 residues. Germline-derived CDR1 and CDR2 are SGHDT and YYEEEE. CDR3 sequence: CASSLALPGGRSPLHF. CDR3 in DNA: TGTGCCAGCAGCTTGGCCCTGCCAGGGGGACGCTCACCCCTCCACTTT.

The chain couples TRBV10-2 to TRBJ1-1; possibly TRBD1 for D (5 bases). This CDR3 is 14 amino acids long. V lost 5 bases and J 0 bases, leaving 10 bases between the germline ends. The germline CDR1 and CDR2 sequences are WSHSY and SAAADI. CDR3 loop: CASSTDRVNTEAFF. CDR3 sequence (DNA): TGCGCCAGCAGTACCGACAGAGTGAACACTGAAGCTTTCTTT.